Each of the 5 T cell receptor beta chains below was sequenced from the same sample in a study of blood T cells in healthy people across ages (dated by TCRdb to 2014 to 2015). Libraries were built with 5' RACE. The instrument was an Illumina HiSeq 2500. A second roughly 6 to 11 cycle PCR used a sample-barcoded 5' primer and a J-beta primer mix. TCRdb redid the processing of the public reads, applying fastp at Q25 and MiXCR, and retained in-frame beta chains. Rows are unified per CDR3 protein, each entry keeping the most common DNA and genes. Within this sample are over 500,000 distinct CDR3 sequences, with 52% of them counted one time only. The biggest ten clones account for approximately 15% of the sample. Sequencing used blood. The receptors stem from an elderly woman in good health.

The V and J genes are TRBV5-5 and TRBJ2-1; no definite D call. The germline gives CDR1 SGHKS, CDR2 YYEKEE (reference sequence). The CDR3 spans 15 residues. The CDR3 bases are TGTGTCAGTAGCTTGACGGAGAGCTCCTACAATGAGCAGTTCTTC. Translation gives CVSSLTESSYNEQFF. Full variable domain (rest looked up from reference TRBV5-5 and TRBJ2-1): DAGVTQSPTHLIKTRGQQVTLRCSPISGHKSVSWYQQVLGQGPQFIFQYYEKEERGRGNFPDRFSARQFPNYSSELNVNALLLGDSALYLCVSSLTESSYNEQFFGPGTRLTVL.

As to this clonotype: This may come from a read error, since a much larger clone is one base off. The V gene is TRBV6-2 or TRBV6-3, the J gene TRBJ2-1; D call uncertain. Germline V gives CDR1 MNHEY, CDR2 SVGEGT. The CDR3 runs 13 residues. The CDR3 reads CASSLLFTNGQFF. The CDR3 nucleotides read TGTGCCAGCAGTCTTCTCTTCACCAATGGGCAGTTCTTC.

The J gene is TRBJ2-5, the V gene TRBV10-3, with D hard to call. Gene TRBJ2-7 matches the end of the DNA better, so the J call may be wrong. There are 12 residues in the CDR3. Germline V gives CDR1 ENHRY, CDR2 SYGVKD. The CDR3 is CAISEISAEQYF. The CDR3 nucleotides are TGTGCCATCAGTGAGATTTCAGCCGAGCAGTACTTC.

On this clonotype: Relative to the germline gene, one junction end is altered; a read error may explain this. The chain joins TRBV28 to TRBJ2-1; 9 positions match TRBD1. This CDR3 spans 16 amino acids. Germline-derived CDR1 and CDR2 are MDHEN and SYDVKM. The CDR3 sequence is CANSRLRDRVYNEQFF. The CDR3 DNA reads TGTGCCAACAGTCGCCTTCGGGACAGGGTGTACAATGAGCAGTTCTTC.

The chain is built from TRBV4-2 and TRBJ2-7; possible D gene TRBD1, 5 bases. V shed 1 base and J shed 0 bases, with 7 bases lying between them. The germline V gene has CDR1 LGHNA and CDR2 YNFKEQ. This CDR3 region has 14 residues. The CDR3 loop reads CASSQAGISYEQYF. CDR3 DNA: TGTGCCAGCAGCCAAGCAGGGATCTCCTACGAGCAGTACTTC.